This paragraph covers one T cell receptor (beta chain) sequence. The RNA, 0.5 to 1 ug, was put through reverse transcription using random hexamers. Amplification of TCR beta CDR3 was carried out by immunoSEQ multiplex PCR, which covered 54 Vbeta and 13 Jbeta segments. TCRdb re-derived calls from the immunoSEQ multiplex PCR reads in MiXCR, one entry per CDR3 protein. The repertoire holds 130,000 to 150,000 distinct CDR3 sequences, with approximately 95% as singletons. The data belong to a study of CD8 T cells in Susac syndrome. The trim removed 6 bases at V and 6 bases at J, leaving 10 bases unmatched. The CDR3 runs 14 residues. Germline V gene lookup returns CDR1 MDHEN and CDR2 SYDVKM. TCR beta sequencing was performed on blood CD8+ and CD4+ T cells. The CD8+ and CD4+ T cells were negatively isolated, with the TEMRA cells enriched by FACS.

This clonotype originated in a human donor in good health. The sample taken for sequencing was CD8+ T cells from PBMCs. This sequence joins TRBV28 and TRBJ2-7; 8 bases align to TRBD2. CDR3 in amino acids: CASSPQRESPEQYF. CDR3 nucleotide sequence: TGTGCCAGCAGCCCCCAGCGGGAGTCTCCCGAGCAGTACTTC.